The clone carrying this T cell receptor beta chain appeared many times. Its specificity is not known. Regions amplified from RNA transcripts were the TCR beta CDR3 regions. Initially, a first-round RT-PCR of the TCR CDR3 employed the HTBI primer set. Each CDR3 protein is one row after TCRdb ran MiXCR on the multiplex PCR reads. The sample has about 250,000 distinct CDR3 sequences; about 20% are singletons. The record originates from a study of T cells in Graves' hyperthyroidism and ophthalmopathy. The study, taken as a whole, reports: Ophthalmopathy got predicted by the model a median approximately 6.4 months before its onset.

This TCR came from a man aged 30 to 45 with Graves' ophthalmopathy. The sample taken for sequencing was blood.

The DNA for the CDR3 is TGTGCCTGGAGTTCCGGGACAGGGGGGACTGAAGCTTTCTTT. Encoded protein: CAWSSGTGGTEAFF. This chain connects TRBV30 to TRBJ1-1; 11 bases map to TRBD1. The CDR3 has 14 amino acids. Per the germline V gene, CDR1 is GTSNPN and CDR2 is SVGIG (reference sequence). V was clipped by 2 bases and J by 5 bases; unmatched bases: 4.